This T cell receptor (beta chain) came from a study of cytotoxic CD8 clonotypes in ibrutinib-treated CLL. Study overall: In all, 10 to 11 patients were relapsed/refractory, about 15 were treatment-naive and roughly 18 were IGHV unmutated. Points from the study as a whole: Clonality measured at baseline exceeded age-matched healthy donors, tracking circulating CD8+ T-cell counts.

This clone was observed a few times. Its antigen is not known. The germline gives CDR1 SGHRS, CDR2 YFSETQ. This CDR3 is built from 14 residues. Trimming stripped 0 bases from V and 0 bases from J, with 6 bases between. Profiling relied on immunoSEQ multiplex PCR, and the TCRdb table lists in-frame clones only, not all of them. The table includes 35,000 to 50,000 clones, 60% to 80% detected once. This receptor was taken from a human donor with chronic lymphocytic leukemia. Sequencing used PBMCs, obtained after 12 months of ibrutinib treatment. The chain has TRBV5-1 and TRBJ1-1; no reliable D call. The CDR3 DNA is TGCGCCAGCAGCTTGGACGGGATGAACACTGAAGCTTTCTTT. Translating it yields CASSLDGMNTEAFF.